The next 27 T cell receptor beta chains were all read from a single sample in a study of T cells expressing NK-cell markers. TCRdb re-called the 5' RACE reads, yielding one record per CDR3 amino acid sequence without DNA. This listing includes around 470,000 distinct CDR3 sequences. Sequencing was carried out using blood T cells: a sorted CD56 or NKG2C T cell subset, CD4+ or CD8+ T cells, or bulk PBMC T cells (not recorded which). The receptors derive from a woman between 45 and 65 years old in good health.

The rearrangement uses TRBV7-8 and TRBJ2-2. CDR1 is SGHVS, CDR2 FQNEAQ, per germline. The CDR3 runs 12 residues. CDR3 sequence: CASSPTPGELFF. Drawing the rest from reference TRBV7-8 and TRBJ2-2, the complete variable domain is GAGVSQSPRYKVAKRGQDVALRCDPISGHVSLFWYQQALGQGPEFLTYFQNEAQLDKSGLPSDRFFAERPEGSVSTLKIQRTQQEDSAVYLCASSPTPGELFFGEGSRLTVL.

The J gene is TRBJ2-3, the V gene TRBV5-1; TCRdb outputs TRBD1, but without DNA this stays unchecked. Germline V gives CDR1 SGHRS, CDR2 YFSETQ. The CDR3 consists of 14 residues. CDR3 loop: CASSTGGGTDTQYF.

V gene TRBV6-2 or TRBV6-3 combines with J gene TRBJ2-5; TCRdb reports TRBD1, a call that lacks DNA to check it against. CDR3 length equals 15 residues. From germline, CDR1 is MNHEY and CDR2 SVGEGT. The CDR3 region is CASSTGIHPKETQYF.

The gene calls are TRBV30 and TRBJ1-5; TCRdb outputs TRBD1, but without DNA this stays unchecked. This CDR3 spans 14 amino acids. From germline, CDR1 is GTSNPN and CDR2 SVGIG (reference sequence). The CDR3 here is CAWSPGGRNQPQHF.

The V gene is TRBV5-1, the J gene TRBJ2-5; the TRBD2 assignment by TCRdb is unverifiable without DNA. CDR1 is SGHRS and CDR2 is YFSETQ in the germline V gene. This CDR3 has 15 residues. The chain's CDR3 is CASSSVAGGFETQYF.

V is TRBV15 and J is TRBJ2-2; TCRdb returns TRBD1, unconfirmable since there is no DNA. The CDR3 is made up of 14 amino acids. CDR1 LNHNV and CDR2 YYDKDF come from the germline V gene (reference sequence). The CDR3 region is CATSRDPGQGELFF.

The CDR3 loop reads CSVVQLTGELFF. V usage is TRBV29-1 and J usage is TRBJ2-2. The germline CDR1 and CDR2 sequences are SQVTM and ANQGSEA. CDR3 length: 12 residues.

The rearrangement uses TRBV20-1 and TRBJ2-2; no DNA is available, so the TRBD1 call from TCRdb remains unchecked. This CDR3 is built from 14 residues. Germline V gene sequence: CDR1 DFQATT, CDR2 SNEGSKA (reference sequence). CDR3 protein: CSARSGRGTGELFF.

The genes are TRBV6-1 and TRBJ1-2; TCRdb's assignment of TRBD1 cannot be checked, as there is no DNA. The CDR3 extends over 13 amino acids. Germline CDR1 reads MNHNS; CDR2 reads SASEGT. CDR3 sequence reads: CASSQTGLLGYTF.

This rearrangement joins TRBV11-3 to TRBJ2-5; TCRdb picks TRBD1, but there is no DNA to check that call. The germline gives CDR1 SGHNT, CDR2 YENEEA. This CDR3 spans 16 amino acids. The CDR3 loop reads CASSSRDRGLQETQYF.

The chain carries TRBV4-1 and TRBJ2-1; TCRdb names TRBD2, which stays unverified in the absence of DNA. Per the germline V gene, CDR1 is MGHRA and CDR2 is YSYEKL. This CDR3 comprises 15 residues. The CDR3 region is CASSLRTSGINEQFF.

V and J are TRBV4-1 and TRBJ2-3. Germline CDR1 and CDR2: MGHRA and YSYEKL. CDR3 length equals 17 residues. CDR3 protein: CASSQDYLTSEADTQYF.

V and J are TRBV12-3 or TRBV12-4 and TRBJ2-1. CDR3 length: 13 residues. CDR3 amino acids: CASSLGSTNEQFF.

The chain joins TRBV29-1 to TRBJ2-5; the TCRdb D gene call, TRBD1, has no DNA to confirm it. CDR1 is SQVTM and CDR2 is ANQGSEA in the germline V gene. The CDR3 has 14 residues. CDR3 amino acids: CSVAPGATGETQYF.

This chain links TRBV24-1 with TRBJ2-5; checking the TCRdb D call of TRBD1 is not possible without DNA. Germline assignment: CDR1 KGHDR and CDR2 SFDVKD. The CDR3 loop spans 13 amino acids. CDR3 region: CATNSQPGETQYF.

This chain's CDR3 is CASSQGGPQFF. The chain couples TRBV3-1 to TRBJ2-1; as DNA is missing, the TRBD2 call by TCRdb cannot be tested. The CDR3 contains 11 residues. The germline gives CDR1 LGHDT, CDR2 YNNKEL (reference sequence).

The rearrangement links TRBV5-1 to TRBJ2-2; without DNA, the TCRdb call of TRBD1 cannot be checked. The CDR3 runs to 16 residues. Germline V gives CDR1 SGHRS, CDR2 YFSETQ. The CDR3: CASSLDGTGGTGELFF.

The chain has TRBV10-3 and TRBJ1-1; lacking DNA, the TRBD1 call made by TCRdb goes unchecked. The CDR3 consists of 15 residues. The germline gives CDR1 ENHRY, CDR2 SYGVKD. The CDR3 here is CAISGGVEGNTEAFF.

The chain employs TRBV20-1 and TRBJ2-1; the TCRdb call, TRBD2, lacks DNA for checking. Germline V gene sequence: CDR1 DFQATT, CDR2 SNEGSKA (reference sequence). The CDR3 has 14 residues. Here the CDR3 reads CSASASGRFGEQFF.

The chain uses TRBV5-1 and TRBJ1-2; TCRdb calls TRBD1, which cannot be checked without DNA. This CDR3 has 17 residues. Germline assignment: CDR1 SGHRS and CDR2 YFSETQ. This CDR3 reads CASSPPGVALRSASYTF.

The chain combines TRBV10-3 with TRBJ1-5; TCRdb outputs TRBD1, but without DNA this stays unchecked. The germline V gene has CDR1 ENHRY and CDR2 SYGVKD. The CDR3 is 15 residues long. CDR3 protein: CAISPGTGGYQPQHF.

This sequence joins TRBV24-1 and TRBJ2-1; TCRdb picks TRBD2, but there is no DNA to check that call. Germline lookup yields CDR1 KGHDR and CDR2 SFDVKD. The CDR3 runs to 14 residues. CDR3 loop: CATTGLAPYNEQFF.

The chain links TRBV7-3 to TRBJ2-2; TCRdb picks TRBD1, but there is no DNA to check that call. The CDR3 loop spans 17 amino acids. CDR1 is SGHTA and CDR2 is FQGTGA in the germline V gene. The CDR3 spells CASSFLSGTGVTGELFF.

The chain joins TRBV15 to TRBJ2-7; without DNA, the TCRdb call of TRBD1 cannot be checked. The length of the CDR3 is 15 residues. Germline lookup yields CDR1 LNHNV and CDR2 YYDKDF (reference sequence). CDR3 region: CATSKGQGLTYEQYF.

The chain links TRBV7-9 to TRBJ2-3; TCRdb's assignment of TRBD1 cannot be checked, as there is no DNA. The CDR3 spans 13 residues. Germline V gives CDR1 SEHNR, CDR2 FQNEAQ (reference sequence). The CDR3 loop is CASSFSRGHTQYF.

The V call is TRBV7-9, the J call TRBJ2-1; the TCRdb D gene call, TRBD2, has no DNA to confirm it. The CDR3 extends over 15 amino acids. Per germline, CDR1 SEHNR and CDR2 FQNEAQ (reference sequence). CDR3 in amino acids: CAGGTSGRSGDEQFF.

The chain combines TRBV7-3 with TRBJ2-3. The CDR3 spans 12 residues. The germline V gene encodes CDR1 SGHTA and CDR2 FQGTGA. CDR3: CASSSDLVTQYF.